This TCR beta chain was sequenced for a study of T-cell reconstitution after alpha-beta-depleted transplantation in children. The TCRbeta library was prepared with unique molecular identifiers. TCRdb recomputed calls from the PCR reads with MiXCR, one row per CDR3 protein. Here the sample spans some 490,000 distinct CDR3 sequences, about an eighth being singletons. This clonotype was seen a handful of times. The sequence was obtained from a human donor who donated a stem cell graft to a child with combined immunodeficiency. This material consisted of PBMCs from the stem cell graft donor, taken from the stem cell graft.

The DNA of the CDR3 is TGTGCCAGCGGAGGGGCACTCCAGGCCCGAAAACTGTTTTTT. This sequence encodes CASGGALQARKLFF. The chain uses TRBV7-9 and TRBJ1-4; TRBD1 is a possible D gene (5 bases). This CDR3 comprises 14 residues. CDR1 is SEHNR and CDR2 is FQNEAQ in the germline V gene (reference sequence). Trimming stripped 8 bases from V and 10 bases from J, with 20 bases between.